This TCR beta chain was sequenced in a study of beta chain features in type 1 diabetes. General observations from the study: There was a possibility that cDNA sequencing over-represented cells with high TCR expression. Across all four CD4+ subsets, people with type 1 diabetes showed modestly shorter TCRB CDR3s.

This clone was counted only a few times. Its target is not known. Expressed TCRB transcripts were sequenced, since all the RNA that had been isolated was reverse transcribed. Clones were sequenced by immunoSEQ multiplex PCR, and TCRdb holds only the in-frame ones, with some missing. The table records about 280,000 clones, 15% of them present only once. J gave up 14 bases and V 7 bases, and 7 bases lay outside the gene matches. CDR1 is GTSNPN, CDR2 SVGIG, per germline (reference sequence). This CDR3 is 11 amino acids long. Input material: naive CD4+ T cells from blood. The receptor was isolated from a man between 18 and 29 years old with type 1 diabetes. This chain joins TRBV30 and TRBJ2-1; 11 nucleotides line up with TRBD2. As DNA, the CDR3 is TGTGCCTTTGTTAGCGGGGGGGCCGAGTTCTTC. Translation: CAFVSGGAEFF.